Presented here are 17 T cell receptor beta chains from one specimen sequenced in a study of spatial heterogeneity in lung cancer. TCRdb reanalysed the 5' RACE reads using MiXCR and keeps one entry per CDR3 protein. Of 4,000 or so distinct CDR3 sequences in the sample, 8% to 9% were seen once. The time point: sample taken at primary tumor resection. Tumor, nontumor lung or frozen PBMC supplied whole RNA, sequenced without sorting. This material consisted of PBMCs, taken at surgery. These receptors were obtained from a female donor with early-stage non-small cell lung cancer.

The CDR3, as DNA: TGTGCCAGCAGTGAGGGCTCCTACAATGAGCAGTTCTTC. It codes for CASSEGSYNEQFF. The chain uses TRBV6-7 and TRBJ2-1, with TRBD2 as a possible D gene (5 bases). TRBV6-7 is sorted into the ORF group, with uncertain function. The V and J ends lost 5 bases and 0 bases respectively, with 5 bases between them. This CDR3 region has 13 residues.

In its sample, this clonotype was seen a few times. V is TRBV20-1 and J is TRBJ1-3; D gene unclear. V lost 0 bases to trimming and J lost 4 bases, with 10 bases between them. Germline CDR1 and CDR2: DFQATT and SNEGSKA (reference sequence). CDR3 length: 14 amino acids. CDR3 region: CSARDLRWGNTIYF. CDR3 nucleotides: TGCAGTGCTAGAGATCTGCGGTGGGGAAACACCATATATTTT.

This clonotype was recorded many times. The chain links TRBV20-1 to TRBJ2-3, with unresolved D. The CDR3 is made up of 16 amino acids. V was pared by 2 bases and J by 0 bases, with 15 bases between. Germline V gives CDR1 DFQATT, CDR2 SNEGSKA (reference sequence). Written as DNA, the CDR3 is TGCAGTGCTAGAAAAGGCGGCTTTACTAGCACAGATACGCAGTATTTT. This gives the protein CSARKGGFTSTDTQYF.

This clonotype was seen a few times. The rearrangement links TRBV25-1 to TRBJ2-1; no firm D call. Trimming cost V 4 bases and J 10 bases, with 14 bases left between them. CDR3 length: 13 residues. The germline V gene has CDR1 MGHDK and CDR2 SYGVNS. The CDR3 DNA sequence: TGTGCCAGCAGTGTCACCACCGTCGGAGAGCAGTTCTTC. Amino acids: CASSVTTVGEQFF.

This clonotype was seen ten or more times. CDR3 residues: CASSASVAYNSPLHF. The CDR3 DNA is TGTGCCAGCAGCGCGTCTGTGGCCTATAATTCACCCCTCCACTTT. The chain employs TRBV7-9 and TRBJ1-6; the D is unclear. Trimming took off 5 bases at V and 2 bases at J, with 10 bases between the two ends. Germline V lookup: CDR1 SEHNR, CDR2 FQNEAQ (reference sequence). The CDR3 contains 15 residues.

This clonotype was found many times. The chain is built from TRBV12-3 or TRBV12-4 and TRBJ2-3, with 7 bases that match TRBD2. The ends lost 4 bases at V and 0 bases at J; junction bases unmatched: 1. The CDR3 spans 14 residues. The CDR3 protein is CASSSGGSTDTQYF. The DNA of the CDR3 is TGTGCCAGCAGTTCCGGGGGGAGCACAGATACGCAGTATTTT.

V gene TRBV15 combines with J gene TRBJ2-2; either TRBD1 or TRBD2 may supply D (5 bases each). Trimming left V 5 bases short and J 2 bases short, with 15 bases between. There are 16 residues in the CDR3. The germline V gene encodes CDR1 LNHNV and CDR2 YYDKDF (reference sequence). The CDR3 loop reads CATSGPGTINTGELFF. Written as DNA, the CDR3 is TGTGCCACCAGCGGCCCGGGGACCATCAACACCGGGGAGCTGTTTTTT.

This clonotype rates as medium-sized. The chain combines TRBV6-2 or TRBV6-3 with TRBJ2-3; D call uncertain. The ends were cut back, 2 bases at V and 4 bases at J, with 10 bases in the middle. CDR1 and CDR2 (germline): MNHEY, SVGEGT. The CDR3 length is 14 residues. This chain's CDR3 is CASSYLTESDTQYF. CDR3 coding DNA: TGTGCCAGCAGTTACCTTACAGAATCAGATACGCAGTATTTT.

In this sample, this clonotype is medium-sized. This rearrangement joins TRBV7-2 to TRBJ2-5; D not certain. Trimming took off 5 bases at V and 4 bases at J, with 11 bases between the two ends. The CDR3 spans 13 residues. Looked up from germline, CDR1 is SGHTA and CDR2 is FQGNSA. CDR3 in DNA: TGTGCCAGCAGCCAAGACCATGGAGAGACCCAGTACTTC. It codes for CASSQDHGETQYF.

This clonotype was detected a few times. As DNA, the CDR3 is TGTGCCAGCAGCCAAGAAAGGGTTGGAAACACCATATATTTT. Its protein product is CASSQERVGNTIYF. V is TRBV4-2 and J is TRBJ1-3; no clear D gene. The V end was cut by 0 bases, the J end by 3 bases, with 6 bases between. CDR1 is LGHNA and CDR2 is YNFKEQ in the germline V gene. CDR3 size: 14 residues.

This clonotype appeared many times. The chain uses TRBV4-3 and TRBJ2-5; TRBD2 matches at 7 bases. This CDR3 contains 15 residues. Unmatched junction bases numbered 5, after V lost 4 bases and J lost 0 bases. Germline V gene lookup returns CDR1 LGHNA and CDR2 YSLEER. The CDR3 DNA reads as TGCGCCAGCAGCCCTAGCGGAGAGTACCAAGAGACCCAGTACTTC. It specifies CASSPSGEYQETQYF.

This clonotype is judged medium-sized. CDR3 amino acids: CASSDAPAGPDTQYF. The CDR3 DNA reads TGTGCCAGCAGTGACGCCCCAGCGGGGCCAGATACGCAGTATTTT. The chain has TRBV6-4 and TRBJ2-3, with 7 bases lining up with TRBD2. The V and J ends lost 2 bases and 4 bases, in that order; junction bases with no gene match: 6. Looked up from germline, CDR1 is MRHNA and CDR2 is SNTAGT. The CDR3 has 15 amino acids.

This clonotype is medium-sized in the sample. This chain links TRBV9 with TRBJ2-5; D is tentatively TRBD1 or TRBD2 (6 bases each). The V gene lost 3 bases and the J gene lost 3 bases, with 12 bases spanning the gap. Germline CDR1 reads SGDLS; CDR2 reads YYNGEE. CDR3 size: 14 residues. The CDR3 here is CASSDGGREETQYF. The CDR3 coding sequence is TGTGCCAGCAGCGACGGGGGCCGGGAAGAGACCCAGTACTTC.

This clonotype was seen ten or more times. The chain recombines TRBV14 with TRBJ2-1; unclear D gene. CDR3 length: 18 residues. Trimming took 1 base from V and 3 from J, leaving 19 bases between them. In germline, CDR1 is SGHDN, CDR2 FVKESK. CDR3 sequence: CASSQVSWYPSDYNEQFF. The CDR3 DNA reads TGTGCCAGCAGCCAAGTTTCGTGGTACCCGAGCGACTACAATGAGCAGTTCTTC.

This clonotype occurred many times. The gene calls are TRBV25-1 and TRBJ1-2, with 9 bases lining up with TRBD1. The CDR3 has 12 residues. Unmatched junction bases numbered 5, after V lost 7 bases and J lost 8 bases. The V gene's germline CDR1 is MGHDK and CDR2 SYGVNS. This CDR3 is CASKGTGWGYTF. The CDR3 region has the DNA TGTGCCAGCAAAGGGACAGGGTGGGGCTACACCTTC.

This clonotype came up many times. The chain is built from TRBV7-9 and TRBJ1-4; D not certain. This CDR3 spans 11 amino acids. V dropped 0 bases and J dropped 12 bases, with 5 bases sitting between them. The germline V gene has CDR1 SEHNR and CDR2 FQNEAQ (reference sequence). This CDR3 reads CASSLAGELFF. CDR3 DNA: TGTGCCAGCAGCTTAGCCGGGGAACTGTTTTTT.

This clonotype came up many times. The rearrangement links TRBV6-1 to TRBJ1-2; maybe TRBD1 (5 bases). CDR3 length equals 13 residues. Germline V gene sequence: CDR1 MNHNS, CDR2 SASEGT. Trimming took off 3 bases at V and 4 bases at J, with 9 bases between the two ends. This chain's CDR3 is CASSEGGGYGYTF. CDR3 nucleotide sequence: TGTGCCAGCAGTGAGGGGGGGGGCTATGGCTACACCTTC.